This T cell receptor beta chain was sequenced for a study of blood T cell repertoires in COVID-19. About the research overall: Whether acute or convalescent, the COVID-19 samples came from the United States, Italy and Spain. PBMCs, B-cell-depleted T cells, or T cells provided the cDNA or gDNA that made up the material.

Trimming pared 1 base from V and 2 bases from J, leaving 15 bases between. Germline-derived CDR1 and CDR2 are LNHDA and SQIVND (reference sequence). CDR3 length equals 17 residues. Original analysis: Reference gene primers were amplified, and this amplification served to estimate nucleated cell counts. Assay used: immunoSEQ multiplex PCR; TCRdb lists only in-frame clones, some missing. The V and J calls and clone size were taken over from that table, and D and trimming were inferred from the DNA. The repertoire holds 95,000 to 110,000 clones, with approximately 90% as singletons. Only a few counts were recorded for this clone.

V gene TRBV19 combines with J gene TRBJ2-1, with a weak D call TRBD1 (6 bases). Sequencing was done on a sample of peripheral blood. The sequence was obtained from a man aged 45-60 years in a cohort sampled during active COVID-19. DNA for the CDR3: TGTGCCAGTAGTATAGGGAGACAACAGGGCCCCTACAATGAGCAGTTCTTC. Its translation is CASSIGRQQGPYNEQFF.